The T cell receptor beta chain described here comes from a study of blood T cell repertoires in COVID-19. Overall study context: There were acute and convalescent COVID-19 samples, and they came from the United States, Italy and Spain. PBMCs, B-cell-depleted T cells, or T cells were the source of the cDNA or gDNA that made up the material.

The V gene lost 1 base and the J gene lost 7 bases, with 20 bases spanning the gap. This CDR3 comprises 17 residues. Germline CDR1 reads SGHRS; CDR2 reads YFSETQ. Per the authors' pipeline: Reference gene primer amplification yielded estimated nucleated cell counts. The assay was immunoSEQ multiplex PCR, and TCRdb's table has in-frame clones only and misses some. V, J and clone size are those of that table, while D and trimming were read from the DNA. In the table there are under 35,000 clones, 85% to 90% of which are singletons. Material for sequencing was peripheral blood. This TCR was sampled from a man between 65 and 85 years old with active COVID-19. The gene calls are TRBV5-1 and TRBJ1-4; D possibly corresponds to TRBD1 (5 bases). This CDR3 is CASSLRVPAGRIEKLFF. The DNA of the CDR3 is TGCGCCAGCAGCTTGCGGGTCCCCGCAGGGAGGATTGAAAAACTGTTTTTT.